Listed below are T cell receptor beta chains from one sample, sequenced in a study of cytomegalovirus exposure and HLA in healthy donors. TCRdb keeps only in-frame clones here, not all; method: immunoSEQ multiplex PCR. The sample includes about 50,000 clones, 80% of them seen just once. The sample was PBMCs. These receptors originate from a man aged 30 to 45 in good health and CMV-seropositive. Each CDR3 is given with its conserved first and last residue. D genes are given only for firm matches. A row's size may be missing; if present it is once, few, many or a size class.

V: TRBV7-9
length: 17
D: -
size: once
J: TRBJ2-6
CDR3: CASSLQGGGSGANVLTF
DNA: TGTGCCAGCAGCCTACAGGGGGGGGGCTCTGGGGCCAACGTCCTGACTTTC

V: TRBV6-1
length: 14
D: -
size: few
J: TRBJ1-3
CDR3: CASTEGSSGNTIYF
DNA: TGTGCCAGCACGGAGGGGAGCTCTGGAAACACCATATATTTT

V: TRBV27
length: 14
D: TRBD1
size: -
J: TRBJ2-7
CDR3: CASSLGQGAYEQYF
DNA: TGTGCCAGCAGTTTGGGACAGGGGGCCTACGAGCAGTACTTC

V: TRBV29-1
length: 13
D: -
size: -
J: TRBJ1-1
CDR3: CSVEDHMGPEAFF
DNA: TGCAGCGTTGAAGATCATATGGGGCCTGAAGCTTTCTTT

V: TRBV18
length: 21
D: TRBD1
size: -
J: TRBJ2-5
CDR3: CASSPDSWTGGRKGSRETQYF
DNA: TGTGCCAGCTCACCAGATTCTTGGACAGGGGGCAGAAAGGGCTCCCGGGAGACCCAGTACTTC

V: TRBV7-6
length: 17
D: -
size: -
J: TRBJ1-6
CDR3: CASSLGGLGQENSPLHF
DNA: TGTGCCAGCAGCTTAGGTGGTTTGGGGCAGGAGAATTCACCCCTCCACTTT

V: TRBV18
length: 11
D: -
size: -
J: TRBJ2-1
CDR3: CASSANNEQFF
DNA: TGTGCCAGCTCAGCTAACAATGAGCAGTTCTTC

V: TRBV6-1
length: 14
D: -
size: few
J: TRBJ1-6
CDR3: CASVTSSYNSPLHF
DNA: TGTGCCAGCGTTACGAGCTCCTATAATTCACCCCTCCACTTT

V: TRBV7-6
length: 14
D: -
size: few
J: TRBJ1-4
CDR3: CASSRLYSDEKLFF
DNA: TGTGCCAGCAGCCGACTATACAGCGACGAAAAACTGTTTTTT

V: TRBV11-2
length: 15
D: TRBD1
size: -
J: TRBJ2-7
CDR3: CASSLGGTDSYEQYF
DNA: TGTGCCAGCAGCTTAGGTGGGACAGACTCCTACGAGCAGTACTTC

V: TRBV6-5
length: 14
D: TRBD1
size: -
J: TRBJ1-2
CDR3: CASRGQGGIYGYTF
DNA: TGTGCCAGCAGAGGACAGGGTGGGATCTACGGCTACACCTTC

V: TRBV5-1
length: 13
D: -
size: -
J: TRBJ1-2
CDR3: CASSLSGNYGYTF
DNA: TGCGCCAGCAGCTTGTCAGGGAACTATGGCTACACCTTC

V: TRBV5-1
length: 13
D: -
size: -
J: TRBJ1-2
CDR3: CASSLTGAYGYTF
DNA: TGCGCCAGCAGCTTGACAGGAGCCTATGGCTACACCTTC

V: TRBV10-2
length: 12
D: -
size: few
J: TRBJ1-1
CDR3: CASGRGDTEAFF
DNA: TGCGCCAGCGGCAGGGGCGACACTGAAGCTTTCTTT

V: TRBV7-9
length: 12
D: -
size: -
J: TRBJ2-7
CDR3: CASSVQDYEQYF
DNA: TGTGCCAGCAGCGTACAGGACTACGAGCAGTACTTC

V: TRBV2
length: 14
D: TRBD2
size: -
J: TRBJ2-1
CDR3: CASRRTSGNNEQFF
DNA: TGTGCCAGCAGGAGAACTAGCGGAAACAATGAGCAGTTCTTC

V: TRBV9
length: 12
D: TRBD1
size: -
J: TRBJ2-7
CDR3: CASSVDRGEQYF
DNA: TGTGCCAGCAGCGTTGACAGGGGCGAGCAGTACTTC

V: TRBV7-3
length: 13
D: -
size: -
J: TRBJ2-7
CDR3: CASSFNQEGEQYF
DNA: TGTGCCAGCAGCTTTAACCAGGAGGGCGAGCAGTACTTC

V: TRBV30
length: 14
D: -
size: -
J: TRBJ2-2
CDR3: CAWRLGTNTGELFF
DNA: TGTGCCTGGAGACTAGGTACGAACACCGGGGAGCTGTTTTTT

V: TRBV4-1
length: 15
D: TRBD1
size: -
J: TRBJ1-2
CDR3: CASSQPGQRNYGYTF
DNA: TGCGCCAGCAGCCAGCCGGGACAGCGAAACTATGGCTACACCTTC

V: TRBV30
length: 13
D: -
size: -
J: TRBJ1-5
CDR3: CAWSRGAGQPQHF
DNA: TGTGCCTGGAGTCGGGGGGCCGGACAGCCCCAGCATTTT

V: TRBV7-9
length: 14
D: TRBD1
size: -
J: TRBJ2-1
CDR3: CASSSSRDRNEQFF
DNA: TGTGCCAGCAGCTCGTCCCGGGACAGGAATGAGCAGTTCTTC

V: TRBV27
length: 13
D: -
size: -
J: TRBJ2-1
CDR3: CASTGSARGEQFF
DNA: TGTGCCAGTACCGGAAGTGCCCGGGGGGAGCAGTTCTTC

V: TRBV6-5
length: 13
D: -
size: -
J: TRBJ2-7
CDR3: CASSLDSTYEQYF
DNA: TGTGCCAGCAGTCTTGACAGCACCTACGAGCAGTACTTC

V: TRBV6-1
length: 15
D: -
size: -
J: TRBJ2-1
CDR3: CASSWGLPSYNEQFF
DNA: TGTGCCAGCAGTTGGGGGCTACCAAGCTACAATGAGCAGTTCTTC

V: TRBV5-6
length: 15
D: -
size: -
J: TRBJ1-2
CDR3: CAPCSRLKPNYGYTF
DNA: TGTGCCCCCTGCAGCAGGCTAAAACCTAACTATGGCTACACCTTC

V: TRBV30
length: 15
D: -
size: -
J: TRBJ2-3
CDR3: CAWVPGHRFTDTQYF
DNA: TGTGCCTGGGTACCGGGACACCGTTTCACAGATACGCAGTATTTT

V: TRBV27
length: 15
D: -
size: -
J: TRBJ2-1
CDR3: CASSRPGAGSNEQFF
DNA: TGTGCCAGCTCCCGCCCTGGGGCAGGAAGTAATGAGCAGTTCTTC

V: TRBV4-2
length: 15
D: -
size: -
J: TRBJ1-5
CDR3: CASSQERATNQPQHF
DNA: TGTGCCAGCAGCCAAGAGCGGGCGACCAATCAGCCCCAGCATTTT

V: TRBV28
length: 16
D: TRBD2
size: -
J: TRBJ2-5
CDR3: CASDRGGPYGEETQYF
DNA: TGTGCCAGCGACCGGGGGGGCCCGTACGGAGAAGAGACCCAGTACTTC

V: TRBV2
length: 15
D: TRBD2
size: -
J: TRBJ2-3
CDR3: CASTQKRGSTDTQYF
DNA: TGTGCCAGCACCCAAAAGCGGGGGAGCACAGATACGCAGTATTTT

V: TRBV7-9
length: 15
D: TRBD1
size: -
J: TRBJ1-1
CDR3: CASSLYRDRGSEAFF
DNA: TGTGCCAGCAGCTTATACCGGGACAGGGGGTCTGAAGCTTTCTTT

V: TRBV18
length: 13
D: TRBD1
size: -
J: TRBJ2-7
CDR3: CASSSGQGREQYF
DNA: TGTGCCAGCTCATCTGGACAGGGTAGAGAGCAGTACTTC

V: TRBV6-5
length: 14
D: -
size: -
J: TRBJ1-2
CDR3: CASRDLTQNYGYTF
DNA: TGTGCCAGCAGGGACTTAACACAGAACTATGGCTACACCTTC

V: TRBV7-9
length: 16
D: TRBD1
size: -
J: TRBJ1-1
CDR3: CASSLPGQGLSSEAFF
DNA: TGTGCCAGCAGCTTACCCGGACAGGGTCTCTCCTCTGAAGCTTTCTTT

V: TRBV29-1
length: 12
D: -
size: -
J: TRBJ1-2
CDR3: CSVDESGYGYTF
DNA: TGCAGCGTTGATGAATCAGGCTATGGCTACACCTTC

V: TRBV9
length: 17
D: TRBD2
size: -
J: TRBJ2-7
CDR3: CASSGALGSGGEYEQYF
DNA: TGTGCCAGCAGCGGAGCCCTTGGCAGCGGGGGAGAGTACGAGCAGTACTTC

V: TRBV19
length: 15
D: TRBD1
size: -
J: TRBJ1-2
CDR3: CASSISQGANYGYTF
DNA: TGTGCCAGTAGTATCTCACAGGGGGCCAACTATGGCTACACCTTC

V: TRBV7-6
length: 17
D: TRBD2
size: -
J: TRBJ2-1
CDR3: CASSPGLAGGLYNEQFF
DNA: TGTGCCAGCAGCCCCGGACTAGCGGGGGGTCTTTACAATGAGCAGTTCTTC

V: TRBV7-8
length: 14
D: -
size: once
J: TRBJ1-5
CDR3: CASSLGSGNQPQHF
DNA: TGTGCCAGCAGCTTAGGGAGTGGCAATCAGCCCCAGCATTTT

V: TRBV5-4
length: 14
D: -
size: -
J: TRBJ1-1
CDR3: CASSLREGQGEAFF
DNA: TGTGCCAGCAGCTTGAGGGAGGGGCAAGGTGAAGCTTTCTTT

V: TRBV7-8
length: 18
D: -
size: -
J: TRBJ1-5
CDR3: CASSLVPPSGYSNQPQHF
DNA: TGTGCCAGCAGCTTAGTCCCCCCCTCGGGGTATAGCAATCAGCCCCAGCATTTT

V: TRBV14
length: 13
D: -
size: -
J: TRBJ2-3
CDR3: CASSKDGADTQYF
DNA: TGTGCCAGCAGCAAAGACGGGGCAGATACGCAGTATTTT

V: TRBV15
length: 17
D: TRBD1
size: few
J: TRBJ2-3
CDR3: CATSSDRGHRITDTQYF
DNA: TGTGCCACCAGCAGCGACAGGGGGCATCGGATCACAGATACGCAGTATTTT

V: TRBV7-8
length: 13
D: -
size: -
J: TRBJ1-1
CDR3: CASSLSLNTEAFF
DNA: TGTGCCAGCAGCCTGTCCTTGAACACTGAAGCTTTCTTT

V: TRBV19
length: 16
D: -
size: -
J: TRBJ1-1
CDR3: CASTKFRGSLNTEAFF
DNA: TGTGCCAGTACGAAGTTTAGGGGGTCTCTGAACACTGAAGCTTTCTTT

V: TRBV7-9
length: 15
D: TRBD2
size: -
J: TRBJ2-5
CDR3: CASSPSGGPEETQYF
DNA: TGTGCCAGCAGTCCTAGCGGGGGGCCCGAAGAGACCCAGTACTTC

V: TRBV27
length: 15
D: TRBD1
size: -
J: TRBJ1-2
CDR3: CASSFGTGKLYGYTF
DNA: TGTGCCAGCAGTTTTGGGACAGGGAAACTCTATGGCTACACCTTC